This is a list of T cell receptor beta chains from one sample in a study of T-cell memory formation after mild COVID-19. A single record per CDR3 protein comes from TCRdb applying MiXCR to the 5' RACE reads. There are approximately 350,000 distinct CDR3 sequences in the sample; 10% to 15% occur only once, and over 20% lies in the top ten. The sample was PBMCs or a T cell subset sorted from them (not recorded which). These receptors all come from a young man who had mild COVID-19 (a few samples of this study predate the infection). Cell type and time point are not known. Each CDR3 is given with its conserved first and last residue.

J gene: TRBJ2-3; V gene: TRBV24-1; CDR3 protein: CATSEERGWSTDTQYF
J gene: TRBJ2-4; V gene: TRBV4-2; CDR3 protein: CASSQQPGGAQNIQYF
J gene: TRBJ1-2; V gene: TRBV20-1; CDR3 protein: CSANGNYGYTF
J gene: TRBJ1-1; V gene: TRBV7-2; CDR3 protein: CASLPRQGRIAEAFF
J gene: TRBJ2-1; V gene: TRBV12-3/TRBV12-4; CDR3 protein: CASSSLGGPYNEQFF
J gene: TRBJ2-3; V gene: TRBV12-5; CDR3 protein: CASGPIRADTQYF
J gene: TRBJ2-3; V gene: TRBV5-1; CDR3 protein: CASSLGDRDVDTQYF
J gene: TRBJ1-1; V gene: TRBV7-9; CDR3 protein: CASTTRGKDTEAFF
J gene: TRBJ2-3; V gene: TRBV6-2/TRBV6-3; CDR3 protein: CASKRGGTDTQYF
J gene: TRBJ1-2; V gene: TRBV7-9; CDR3 protein: CASSSKNIVNGYTF
J gene: TRBJ1-2; V gene: TRBV30; CDR3 protein: CAWSVFRGEYGYTF
J gene: TRBJ2-1; V gene: TRBV5-4; CDR3 protein: CASSLGPDNEQFF
J gene: TRBJ2-5; V gene: TRBV7-2; CDR3 protein: CASSSLQGAGETQYF
J gene: TRBJ1-5; V gene: TRBV12-3/TRBV12-4; CDR3 protein: CASNYGGWDRDGNQPQHF
J gene: TRBJ1-3; V gene: TRBV2; CDR3 protein: CASNLGTSNTIYF
J gene: TRBJ2-3; V gene: TRBV7-2; CDR3 protein: CASSWVGGAGDTQYF
J gene: TRBJ1-5; V gene: TRBV10-3; CDR3 protein: CAISDHSNQPQHF
J gene: TRBJ1-4; V gene: TRBV12-3/TRBV12-4; CDR3 protein: CASSAQGGSEKLFF
J gene: TRBJ1-2; V gene: TRBV9; CDR3 protein: CASSDGQFYGYTF
J gene: TRBJ2-4; V gene: TRBV7-3; CDR3 protein: CASSLDGDIQYF
J gene: TRBJ1-2; V gene: TRBV25-1; CDR3 protein: CASARGPNYGYTF
J gene: TRBJ2-3; V gene: TRBV7-9; CDR3 protein: CASSRKLGLGAADTQYF
J gene: TRBJ1-1; V gene: TRBV25-1; CDR3 protein: CASRLEGANTEAFF